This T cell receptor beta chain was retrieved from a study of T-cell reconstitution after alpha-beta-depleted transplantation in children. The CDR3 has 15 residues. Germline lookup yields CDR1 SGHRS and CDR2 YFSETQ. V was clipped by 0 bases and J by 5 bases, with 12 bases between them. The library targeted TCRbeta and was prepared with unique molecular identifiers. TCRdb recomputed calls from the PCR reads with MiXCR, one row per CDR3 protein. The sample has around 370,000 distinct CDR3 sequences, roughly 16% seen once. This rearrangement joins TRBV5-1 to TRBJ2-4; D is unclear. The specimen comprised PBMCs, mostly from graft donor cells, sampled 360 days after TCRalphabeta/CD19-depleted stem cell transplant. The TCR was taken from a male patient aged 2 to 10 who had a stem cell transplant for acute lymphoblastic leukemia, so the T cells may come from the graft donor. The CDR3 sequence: CASSLEGPRENIQYF. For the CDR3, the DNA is TGCGCCAGCAGCTTGGAGGGCCCTAGAGAAAACATTCAGTACTTC.